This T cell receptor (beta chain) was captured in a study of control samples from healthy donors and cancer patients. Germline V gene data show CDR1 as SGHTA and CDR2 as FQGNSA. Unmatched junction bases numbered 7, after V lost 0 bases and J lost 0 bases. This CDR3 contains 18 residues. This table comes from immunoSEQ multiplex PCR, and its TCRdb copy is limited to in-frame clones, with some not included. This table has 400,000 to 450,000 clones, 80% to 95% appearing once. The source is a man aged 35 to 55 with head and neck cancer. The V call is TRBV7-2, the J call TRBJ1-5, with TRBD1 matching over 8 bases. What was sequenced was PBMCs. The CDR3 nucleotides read TGTGCCAGCAGCTTAGCGCGAGGGACAGGATATAGCAATCAGCCCCAGCATTTT. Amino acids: CASSLARGTGYSNQPQHF. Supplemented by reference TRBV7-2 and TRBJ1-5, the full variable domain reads GAGVSQSPSNKVTEKGKDVELRCDPISGHTALYWYRQSLGQGLEFLIYFQGNSAPDKSGLPSDRFSAERTGGSVSTLTIQRTQQEDSAVYLCASSLARGTGYSNQPQHFGDGTRLSIL.